This T cell receptor (beta chain) stems from a study of cytomegalovirus exposure and HLA in healthy donors. Deletions cut 4 bases from V and 7 bases from J, with 12 bases between. CDR1 SGHDT and CDR2 YYEEEE come from the germline V gene. CDR3 length: 13 amino acids. Vbeta (60) and Jbeta (13) primers were used in the PCR. Sequencing used immunoSEQ multiplex PCR; TCRdb keeps in-frame clones, though not all of them. The sample contains about 300,000 clones, 70% to 90% of which appear only once. Donors likely had unrecorded immune exposures despite being nominally healthy when sampled. Note on this clone: Its target is not known.

Study findings and constraints: Cytomegalovirus-associated status was assigned to fewer than 200 TCR beta chains. Beyond CMV serostatus, there was no information to go on about immune exposure.

This TCR was sampled from a man aged 35-49 years in good health and CMV-seropositive. This sequence joins TRBV5-6 and TRBJ2-1; possibly TRBD2 for D (5 bases). Specimen: PBMCs. CDR3 sequence reads: CASSPGEGNEQFF. For the CDR3, the DNA is TGTGCCAGCAGCCCTGGTGAGGGTAATGAGCAGTTCTTC.